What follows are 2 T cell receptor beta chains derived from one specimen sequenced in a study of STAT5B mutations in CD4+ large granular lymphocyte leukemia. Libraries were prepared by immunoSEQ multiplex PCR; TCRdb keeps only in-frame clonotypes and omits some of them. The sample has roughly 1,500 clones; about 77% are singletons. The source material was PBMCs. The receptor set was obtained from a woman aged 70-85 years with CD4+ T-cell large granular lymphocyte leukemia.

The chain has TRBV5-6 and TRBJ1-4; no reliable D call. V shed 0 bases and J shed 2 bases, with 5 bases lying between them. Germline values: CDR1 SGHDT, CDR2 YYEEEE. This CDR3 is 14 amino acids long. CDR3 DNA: TGTGCCAGCAGCTTGGGGGTGACTAATGAAAAACTGTTTTTT. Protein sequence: CASSLGVTNEKLFF.

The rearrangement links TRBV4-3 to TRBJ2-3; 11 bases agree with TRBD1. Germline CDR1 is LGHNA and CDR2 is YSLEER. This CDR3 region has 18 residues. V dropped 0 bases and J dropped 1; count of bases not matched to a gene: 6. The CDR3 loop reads CASSQERTGGAGTDTQYF. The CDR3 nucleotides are TGCGCCAGCAGCCAAGAACGGACAGGGGGCGCCGGCACAGATACGCAGTATTTT.